This is a list of T cell receptor beta chains from one sample in a study of shared clonotypes between healthy human individuals. Repertoires were generated with immunoSEQ multiplex PCR, while TCRdb's copy carries only in-frame clones and drops some. The repertoire has 600,000 to 750,000 clones, around 77% of them found once; the top ten carry around 1.7%. The sequenced sample was memory CD4+ T cells sorted from blood. All receptors derive from a woman in her twenties or thirties in good health. Both conserved end residues are trimmed from each CDR3. Each record gives: D gene, V gene, CDR3 length, clone size, CDR3 protein. D genes are given only for firm matches. Size is stated for part of the rows, as once, few or many counts, or as a class when the clone is expanded.

D gene: .; V gene: TRBV5-1; CDR3 length: 13; clone size: once; CDR3 protein: ASSLVGGPDTEAF
D gene: .; V gene: TRBV5-1; CDR3 length: 13; clone size: .; CDR3 protein: ASSLSRNSYNEQF
D gene: TRBD1; V gene: TRBV7-2; CDR3 length: 11; clone size: once; CDR3 protein: ASSWTGDGGYT
D gene: TRBD2; V gene: TRBV2; CDR3 length: 14; clone size: .; CDR3 protein: ASSRGRTSGGNEQF
D gene: .; V gene: TRBV5-1; CDR3 length: 13; clone size: few; CDR3 protein: ASSRGGTDYNEQF
D gene: TRBD2; V gene: TRBV6-5; CDR3 length: 13; clone size: .; CDR3 protein: ASRTSGNSYNEQF
D gene: .; V gene: TRBV28; CDR3 length: 12; clone size: .; CDR3 protein: ASGGGYMNTEAF
D gene: .; V gene: TRBV11-2; CDR3 length: 14; clone size: few; CDR3 protein: ASSLGRTLSSYEQY
D gene: .; V gene: TRBV28; CDR3 length: 9; clone size: many; CDR3 protein: ASSSTGRAF
D gene: .; V gene: TRBV21-1; CDR3 length: 17; clone size: .; CDR3 protein: ASSKYREDGTGEEDEQY
D gene: .; V gene: TRBV19; CDR3 length: 11; clone size: many; CDR3 protein: ASSSGQNTEAF
D gene: TRBD1; V gene: TRBV6-4; CDR3 length: 11; clone size: few; CDR3 protein: ASSEQGDTEAF
D gene: TRBD1; V gene: TRBV5-3; CDR3 length: 14; clone size: few; CDR3 protein: ARSLGGTGDSYEQY
D gene: .; V gene: TRBV27; CDR3 length: 12; clone size: .; CDR3 protein: ASSQTRSQETQY
D gene: .; V gene: TRBV7-9; CDR3 length: 12; clone size: .; CDR3 protein: ASSSVAGRETQY
D gene: .; V gene: TRBV10-3; CDR3 length: 11; clone size: .; CDR3 protein: ASTPSSSYEQY
D gene: .; V gene: TRBV7-9; CDR3 length: 10; clone size: many; CDR3 protein: ASSPYIEEQY
D gene: TRBD1; V gene: TRBV10-3; CDR3 length: 12; clone size: .; CDR3 protein: AIRSGTDGYEQY
D gene: TRBD1; V gene: TRBV30; CDR3 length: 11; clone size: .; CDR3 protein: AWRGGQDNEQF
D gene: .; V gene: TRBV6-1; CDR3 length: 11; clone size: .; CDR3 protein: ASSDPFADTQY
D gene: .; V gene: TRBV29-1; CDR3 length: 10; clone size: .; CDR3 protein: SVQLSGNTIY
D gene: .; V gene: TRBV29-1; CDR3 length: 10; clone size: once; CDR3 protein: SVDGGFGIQY
D gene: .; V gene: TRBV18; CDR3 length: 15; clone size: .; CDR3 protein: ASTSPVSPRGNTEAF
D gene: TRBD1; V gene: TRBV2; CDR3 length: 13; clone size: .; CDR3 protein: ASKEGTGGNYGYT
D gene: TRBD2; V gene: TRBV25-1; CDR3 length: 15; clone size: .; CDR3 protein: ASRGTSGPYSYNEQF
D gene: .; V gene: TRBV28; CDR3 length: 10; clone size: .; CDR3 protein: ASTRGTHEQY
D gene: .; V gene: TRBV28; CDR3 length: 12; clone size: .; CDR3 protein: ASSTGGDGQPQH